Presented here are 14 T cell receptor beta chains from one specimen sequenced in a study of blood T cell repertoires in COVID-19. Sequencing used immunoSEQ multiplex PCR; TCRdb keeps in-frame clones, though not all of them. The table includes around 300,000 clones, around 90% detected once. Sequencing used PBMCs or T cells enriched from blood (not recorded which). These TCRs come from a woman in her 40s who had recovered from COVID-19.

This chain connects TRBV11-1 to TRBJ1-6; D not certain. This CDR3 is 13 amino acids long. Germline V gene sequence: CDR1 SGHAT, CDR2 FQDESV (reference sequence). Trimming removed 3 bases at V and 10 bases at J, with 10 bases between. In DNA, the CDR3 is TGTGCCAGCAGCTTGGGCAGGTCGTCACCCCTCCACTTT. The encoded protein is CASSLGRSSPLHF.

The chain employs TRBV5-1 and TRBJ1-2, with D possibly matching TRBD1 (6 bases). The V and J ends lost 4 bases and 4 bases respectively, with 20 bases between them. CDR1 is SGHRS and CDR2 is YFSETQ in the germline V gene. The CDR3 contains 16 residues. The CDR3 here is CASSGSPTGSLYGYTF. The CDR3, as DNA: TGCGCCAGCAGCGGAAGTCCCACAGGGAGTCTCTATGGCTACACCTTC.

This chain connects TRBV7-2 to TRBJ2-2; D is uncertain. The CDR3 totals 16 residues. CDR1 and CDR2 from the germline V gene are SGHTA and FQGNSA. V was shortened by 2 bases and J by 1 base, with 11 bases between the two germline ends. The CDR3 nucleotides are TGTGCCAGCAGCTTATGGCAGATTTTGAACACCGGGGAGCTGTTTTTT. This translates into CASSLWQILNTGELFF. The full variable domain, rest sourced from reference TRBV7-2 and TRBJ2-2, is GAGVSQSPSNKVTEKGKDVELRCDPISGHTALYWYRQSLGQGLEFLIYFQGNSAPDKSGLPSDRFSAERTGGSVSTLTIQRTQQEDSAVYLCASSLWQILNTGELFFGEGSRLTVL.

The rearrangement links TRBV3-1 (or the pseudogene TRBV3-2) to TRBJ2-2; the D is unclear. V was cut by 2 bases and J by 7 bases, with 11 bases left in between. The CDR3 length is 14 residues. The germline gives CDR1 LGHDT, CDR2 YNNKEL (reference sequence). The CDR3 protein is CASSQFVVIGELFF. DNA of the CDR3: TGTGCCAGCAGCCAATTCGTCGTTATCGGGGAGCTGTTTTTT.

The chain uses TRBV18 and TRBJ1-6; 8 bases fit TRBD1. The CDR3 has 17 residues. Germline CDR1 reads KGHSH; CDR2 reads LQKENI. V was pared by 4 bases and J by 6 bases, with 11 bases of the junction left unmatched. CDR3 DNA: TGTGCCAGCTCACTCGGGACAGGCTCGGGACCTAATTCACCCCTCCACTTT. The encoded protein is CASSLGTGSGPNSPLHF.

This clone was seen a single time. The chain uses TRBV5-6 and TRBJ2-1; possible D gene TRBD2, 6 bases. CDR3 length: 13 amino acids. Germline lookup yields CDR1 SGHDT and CDR2 YYEEEE. V was pared by 4 bases and J by 7 bases, with 12 bases between. CDR3 amino acids: CASSPRRGNEQFF. The CDR3 bases are TGTGCCAGCAGCCCGCGGAGGGGAAATGAGCAGTTCTTC.

The rearrangement links TRBV7-9 to TRBJ1-4; D call uncertain. Germline V gene lookup returns CDR1 SEHNR and CDR2 FQNEAQ (reference sequence). Between the trimmed V and J ends, which lost 2 bases and 4 bases, there was a span of 5 bases. The CDR3 has 13 amino acids. The DNA for the CDR3 is TGTGCCAGCAGCTTAAACGGTAATGAAAAACTGTTTTTT. Protein sequence: CASSLNGNEKLFF.

The V gene is TRBV5-1, the J gene TRBJ2-7; 7 bases agree with TRBD1. The CDR3 covers 14 residues. The germline V gene has CDR1 SGHRS and CDR2 YFSETQ. Trimming cost V 4 bases and J 3 bases; bases outside gene matches: 7. CDR3 in DNA: TGCGCCAGCAGCGCCTTCGGGACAGACTACGAGCAGTACTTC. Translating it yields CASSAFGTDYEQYF.

The CDR3, as DNA: TGCGCCAGCAGCCAGGGACTAAGCACAGATACGCAGTATTTT. The encoded protein is CASSQGLSTDTQYF. V and J are TRBV5-1 and TRBJ2-3; 7 bases match TRBD2. CDR1 and CDR2 (germline): SGHRS, YFSETQ. With V trimmed by 4 bases and J by 0 bases, 2 bases remained unmatched. The CDR3 spans 14 residues.

A single count supports this clone. The gene calls are TRBV4-3 and TRBJ2-3; 7 bases line up with TRBD2. The length of the CDR3 is 18 residues. The V segment lost 2 bases and the J segment 3 bases; nucleotides outside the gene matches: 14. Germline values: CDR1 LGHNA, CDR2 YSLEER. The CDR3 coding sequence is TGCGCCAGCAGCCAACTAGCGGCCCTTTCTAGTTCTACAGATACGCAGTATTTT. This sequence encodes CASSQLAALSSSTDTQYF.

J is TRBJ2-3 and V is TRBV9; D is ambiguous. This CDR3 spans 15 amino acids. Germline loops: CDR1 SGDLS, CDR2 YYNGEE. V was cut by 3 bases and J by 3 bases, with 14 bases left in between. In DNA form, the CDR3 reads TGTGCCAGCAGCGCCCCCGCAACAGTGACAGATACGCAGTATTTT. It specifies CASSAPATVTDTQYF.

The sample holds a few counts of this clone. The V and J genes are TRBV5-6 and TRBJ2-3; D remains unclear. Between the trimmed V and J ends, which lost 0 bases and 2 bases, there was a span of 7 bases. The V gene's germline CDR1 is SGHDT and CDR2 YYEEEE. The CDR3 sequence is 14 residues long. CDR3 in amino acids: CASSLGAHTDTQYF. The CDR3 coding sequence is TGTGCCAGCAGCTTGGGGGCACACACAGATACGCAGTATTTT.

The chain joins TRBV5-4 to TRBJ1-2; D gene uncertain. V dropped 2 bases and J dropped 6 bases, with 14 bases sitting between them. CDR1 and CDR2 from the germline V gene are SGHNT and YYREEE (reference sequence). The CDR3 is 14 residues long. The CDR3, as DNA: TGTGCCAGCAGCTTCGGCACCCCGGGGAATGGCTACACCTTC. Translation: CASSFGTPGNGYTF.

The chain recombines TRBV5-8 with TRBJ2-3, with 7 positions matching TRBD2. CDR1 SGHTS and CDR2 YDEGEE come from the germline V gene. The CDR3 loop spans 16 amino acids. V lost 0 bases to trimming and J lost 2 bases; unmatched junction nucleotides: 6. In DNA form, the CDR3 reads TGTGCCAGCAGCTTGGTCGCACTAGCGACCACAGATACGCAGTATTTT. This sequence encodes CASSLVALATTDTQYF.